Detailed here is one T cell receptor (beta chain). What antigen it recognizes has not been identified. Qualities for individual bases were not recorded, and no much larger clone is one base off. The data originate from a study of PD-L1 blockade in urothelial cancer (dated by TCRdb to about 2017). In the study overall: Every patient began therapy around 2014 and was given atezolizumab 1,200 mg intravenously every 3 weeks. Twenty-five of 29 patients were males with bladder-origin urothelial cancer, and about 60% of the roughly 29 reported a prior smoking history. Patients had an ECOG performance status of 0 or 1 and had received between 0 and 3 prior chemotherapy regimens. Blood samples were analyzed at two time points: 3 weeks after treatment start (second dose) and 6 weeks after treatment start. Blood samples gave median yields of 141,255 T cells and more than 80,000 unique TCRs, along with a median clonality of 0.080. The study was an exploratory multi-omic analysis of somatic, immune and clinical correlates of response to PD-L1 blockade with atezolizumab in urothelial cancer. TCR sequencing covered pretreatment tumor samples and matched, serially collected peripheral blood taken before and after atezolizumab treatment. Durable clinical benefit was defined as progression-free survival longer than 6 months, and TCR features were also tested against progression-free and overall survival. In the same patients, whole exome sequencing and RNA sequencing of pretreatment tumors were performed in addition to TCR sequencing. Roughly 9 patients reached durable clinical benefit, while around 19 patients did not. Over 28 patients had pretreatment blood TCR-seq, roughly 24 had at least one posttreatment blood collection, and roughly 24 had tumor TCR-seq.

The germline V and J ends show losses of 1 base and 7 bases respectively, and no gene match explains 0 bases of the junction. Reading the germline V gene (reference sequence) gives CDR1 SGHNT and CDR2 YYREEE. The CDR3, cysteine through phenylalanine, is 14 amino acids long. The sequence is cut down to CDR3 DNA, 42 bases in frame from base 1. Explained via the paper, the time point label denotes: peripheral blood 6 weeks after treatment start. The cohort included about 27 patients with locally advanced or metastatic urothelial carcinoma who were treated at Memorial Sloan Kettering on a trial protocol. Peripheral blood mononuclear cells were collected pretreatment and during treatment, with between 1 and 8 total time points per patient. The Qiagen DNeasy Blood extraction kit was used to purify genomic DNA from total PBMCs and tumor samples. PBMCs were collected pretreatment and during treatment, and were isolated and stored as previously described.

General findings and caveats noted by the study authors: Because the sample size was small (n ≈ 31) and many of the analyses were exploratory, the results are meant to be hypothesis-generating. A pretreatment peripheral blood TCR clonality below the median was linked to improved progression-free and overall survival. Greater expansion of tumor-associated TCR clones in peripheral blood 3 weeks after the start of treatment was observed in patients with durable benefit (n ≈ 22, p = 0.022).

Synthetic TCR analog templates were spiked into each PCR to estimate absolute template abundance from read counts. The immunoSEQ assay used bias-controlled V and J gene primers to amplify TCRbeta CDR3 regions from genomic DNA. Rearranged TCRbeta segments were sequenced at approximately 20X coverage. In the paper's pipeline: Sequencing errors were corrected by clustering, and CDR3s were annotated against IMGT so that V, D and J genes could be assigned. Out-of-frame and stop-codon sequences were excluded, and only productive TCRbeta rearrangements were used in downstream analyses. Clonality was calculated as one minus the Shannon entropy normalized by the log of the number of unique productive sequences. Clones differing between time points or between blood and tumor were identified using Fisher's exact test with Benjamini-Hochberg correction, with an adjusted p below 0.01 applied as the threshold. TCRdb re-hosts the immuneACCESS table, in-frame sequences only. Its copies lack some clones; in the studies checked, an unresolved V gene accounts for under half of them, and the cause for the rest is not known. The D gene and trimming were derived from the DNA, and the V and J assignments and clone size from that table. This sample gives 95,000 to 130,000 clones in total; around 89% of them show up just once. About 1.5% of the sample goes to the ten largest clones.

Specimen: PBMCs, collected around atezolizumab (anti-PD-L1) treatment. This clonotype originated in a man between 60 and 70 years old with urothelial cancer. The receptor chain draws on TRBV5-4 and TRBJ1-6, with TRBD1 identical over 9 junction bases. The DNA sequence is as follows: TGTGCCAGCAGCTTGACAGGGGGCAATTCACCCCTCCACTTT. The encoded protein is CASSLTGGNSPLHF.